This T cell receptor (beta chain) was found in a study of T cell repertoires in cytomegalovirus infection (dated 2019 in TCRdb). Broadly, across the study: Recently identified HLA-C-restricted CMV epitopes, whose presentation resists viral immunomodulation, were targeted by peptide stimulations together with well-studied HLA-B-restricted epitopes. Donor HLA type was relevant to the analysis, as public TCR beta signatures indicated carriage of CMV infection together with the matching HLA type. Points the paper makes about the study in general: In both this cohort and an independent roughly 350-donor cohort, the cumulative frequency of public TCR beta family members distinguished carriers of CMV infection plus the relevant HLA type. The ex vivo response was dominated by HLA-C-restricted CMV-specific TCR beta clonotypes, and the single most frequent clonotype in two of eight donors was supplied by these HLA-C-restricted clonotypes.

As to this clonotype: The antigen it binds to is not known. Within one base of it there is no much larger clone, and no base qualities were kept.

According to the germline V gene, CDR1 reads SGDLS and CDR2 reads YYNGEE. V loses 4 bases at its end and J loses 7 bases; junction bases beyond the gene matches: 5. From the cysteine up to the phenylalanine, the CDR3 has a length of 15 residues. Only the CDR3 region is kept as DNA, spanning 45 bases read in frame from base 1. TCRdb records Illumina HiSeq 1500 as the sequencer. Clones were called with MiXCR by TCRdb after fastp trimmed the public reads at Q25, and only in-frame beta chains were retained. A single entry per CDR3 protein holds the most common genes and DNA from its merged rows. The sample table records under 200,000 distinct CDR3 sequences; less than 25% of these occur just once. The leading ten clones occupy around a quarter of the sample. According to the study, the label for this sample's treatment or condition signals: in vitro stimulation with specific CMV peptide epitopes to enrich CMV-specific T cells.

The chain couples TRBV9 to TRBJ1-6, and 10 junction bases match TRBD1. Specimen: CD8+ T cells from cultured PBMCs, collected from culture after CMV antigen stimulation. The sequence came from a human donor in good health (CMV status not recorded). Some clones in this sample may be carry-over from other donors' samples. The CDR3 region reads CASSPPGQGNSPLHF. In nucleotide form, the sequence is TGTGCCAGCAGCCCTCCGGGACAGGGGAATTCACCCCTCCACTTT.